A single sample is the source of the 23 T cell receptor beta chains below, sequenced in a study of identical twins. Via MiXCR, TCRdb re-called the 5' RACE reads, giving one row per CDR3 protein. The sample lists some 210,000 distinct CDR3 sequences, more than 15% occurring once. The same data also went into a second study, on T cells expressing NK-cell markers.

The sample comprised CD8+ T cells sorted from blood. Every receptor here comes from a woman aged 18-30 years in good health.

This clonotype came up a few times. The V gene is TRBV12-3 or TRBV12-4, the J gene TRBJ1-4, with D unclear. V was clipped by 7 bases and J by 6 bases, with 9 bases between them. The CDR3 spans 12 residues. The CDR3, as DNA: TGTGCCAGCAAAGGGTTGGATGAAAAACTGTTTTTT. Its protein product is CASKGLDEKLFF.

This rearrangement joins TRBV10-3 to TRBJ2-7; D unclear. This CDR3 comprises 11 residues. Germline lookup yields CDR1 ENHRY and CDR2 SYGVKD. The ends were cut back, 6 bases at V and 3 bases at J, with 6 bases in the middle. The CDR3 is CAIRNSYEQYF. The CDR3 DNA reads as TGTGCCATCAGGAACAGCTACGAGCAGTACTTC.

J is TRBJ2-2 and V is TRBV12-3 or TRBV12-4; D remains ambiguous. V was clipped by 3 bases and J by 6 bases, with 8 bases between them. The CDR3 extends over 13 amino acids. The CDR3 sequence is CASSFPGSGELFF. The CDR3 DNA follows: TGTGCCAGCAGTTTTCCAGGTTCCGGGGAGCTGTTTTTT.

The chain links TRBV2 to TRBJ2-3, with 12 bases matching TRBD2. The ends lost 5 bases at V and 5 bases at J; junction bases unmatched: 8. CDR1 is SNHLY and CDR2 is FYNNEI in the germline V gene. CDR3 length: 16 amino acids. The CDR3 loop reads CASSRPRTSGKDTQYF. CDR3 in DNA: TGTGCCAGCAGTCGACCGAGGACTAGCGGGAAAGATACGCAGTATTTT. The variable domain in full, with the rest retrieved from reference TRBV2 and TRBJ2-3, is EPEVTQTPSHQVTQMGQEVILRCVPISNHLYFYWYRQILGQKVEFLVSFYNNEISEKSEIFDDQFSVERPDGSNFTLKIRSTKLEDSAMYFCASSRPRTSGKDTQYFGPGTRLTVL.

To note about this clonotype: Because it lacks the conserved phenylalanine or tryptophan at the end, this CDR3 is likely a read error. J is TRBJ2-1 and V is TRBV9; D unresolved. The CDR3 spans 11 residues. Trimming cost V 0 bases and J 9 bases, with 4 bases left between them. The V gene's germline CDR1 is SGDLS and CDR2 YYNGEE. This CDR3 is CASSVDREQFL. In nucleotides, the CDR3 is TGTGCCAGCAGCGTAGACCGTGAGCAGTTCCTC.

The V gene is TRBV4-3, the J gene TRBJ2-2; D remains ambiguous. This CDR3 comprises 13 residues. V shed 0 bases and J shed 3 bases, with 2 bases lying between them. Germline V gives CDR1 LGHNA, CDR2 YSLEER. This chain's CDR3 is CASSQDHTGELFF. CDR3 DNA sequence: TGCGCCAGCAGCCAAGATCACACCGGGGAGCTGTTTTTT.

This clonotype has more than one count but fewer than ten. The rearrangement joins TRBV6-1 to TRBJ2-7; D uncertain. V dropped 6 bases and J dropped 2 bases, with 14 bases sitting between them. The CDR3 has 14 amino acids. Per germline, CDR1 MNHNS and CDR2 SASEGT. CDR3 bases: TGTGCCAGCAGCCCAGGTCTCCTGGCCTACGAGCAGTACTTC. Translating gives CASSPGLLAYEQYF.

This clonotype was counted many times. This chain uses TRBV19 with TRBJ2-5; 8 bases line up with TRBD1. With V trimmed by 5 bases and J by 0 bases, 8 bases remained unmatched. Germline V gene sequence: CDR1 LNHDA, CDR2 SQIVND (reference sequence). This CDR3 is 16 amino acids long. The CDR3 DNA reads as TGTGCCAGTAGTCCTTGGACAGGGCCCGACCAAGAGACCCAGTACTTC. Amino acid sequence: CASSPWTGPDQETQYF.

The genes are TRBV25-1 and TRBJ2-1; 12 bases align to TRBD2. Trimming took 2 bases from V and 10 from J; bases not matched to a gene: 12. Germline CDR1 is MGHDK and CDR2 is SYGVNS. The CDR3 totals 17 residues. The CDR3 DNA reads TGTGCCAGCAGTGAAACATTCAGGACTAGCGGGAACCTGGAGCAGTTCTTC. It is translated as CASSETFRTSGNLEQFF.

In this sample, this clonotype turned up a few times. CDR3 nucleotides: TGTGCCAGCAGCTTAATGAGGCTGAACACTGAAGCTTTCTTT. This translates into CASSLMRLNTEAFF. This chain links TRBV7-9 with TRBJ1-1; D is ambiguous. CDR1 is SEHNR, CDR2 FQNEAQ, per germline (reference sequence). Trimming removed 2 bases from V and 0 bases from J, with 7 bases in between. The length of the CDR3 is 14 residues. Together with reference TRBV7-9 and TRBJ1-1, the CDR3 gives the full variable domain: DTGVSQNPRHKITKRGQNVTFRCDPISEHNRLYWYRQTLGQGPEFLTYFQNEAQLEKSRLLSDRFSAERPKGSFSTLEIQRTEQGDSAMYLCASSLMRLNTEAFFGQGTRLTVV.

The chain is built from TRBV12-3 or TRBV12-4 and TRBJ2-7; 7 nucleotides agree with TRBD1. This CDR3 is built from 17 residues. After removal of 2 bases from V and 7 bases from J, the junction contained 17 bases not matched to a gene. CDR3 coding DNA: TGTGCCAGCAGTTTAAACCCCGGGACAGCCTCGAAGGGGGAGCAGTACTTC. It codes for CASSLNPGTASKGEQYF.

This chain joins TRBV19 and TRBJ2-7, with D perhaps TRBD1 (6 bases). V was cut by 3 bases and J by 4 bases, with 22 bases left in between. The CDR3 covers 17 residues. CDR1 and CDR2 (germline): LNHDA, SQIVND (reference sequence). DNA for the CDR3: TGTGCCAGTAGTATGTCAGGGGCGATAAAGCCTCTGTACGAGCAGTACTTC. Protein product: CASSMSGAIKPLYEQYF. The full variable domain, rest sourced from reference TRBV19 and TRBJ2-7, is DGGITQSPKYLFRKEGQNVTLSCEQNLNHDAMYWYRQDPGQGLRLIYYSQIVNDFQKGDIAEGYSVSREKKESFPLTVTSAQKNPTAFYLCASSMSGAIKPLYEQYFGPGTRLTVT.

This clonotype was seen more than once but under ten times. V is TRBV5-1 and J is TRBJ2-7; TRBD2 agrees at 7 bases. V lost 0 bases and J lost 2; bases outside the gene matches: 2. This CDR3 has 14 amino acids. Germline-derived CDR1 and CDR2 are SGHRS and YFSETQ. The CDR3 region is CASSLASGAYEQYF. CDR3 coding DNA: TGCGCCAGCAGCTTGGCTAGCGGTGCCTACGAGCAGTACTTC.

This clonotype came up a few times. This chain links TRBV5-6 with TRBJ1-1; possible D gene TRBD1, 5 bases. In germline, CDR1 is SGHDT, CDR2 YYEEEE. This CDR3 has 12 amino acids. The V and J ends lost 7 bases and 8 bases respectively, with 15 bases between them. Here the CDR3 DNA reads TGTGCCAGCGGTGCCGGGACCACCGAAGCTTTCTTT. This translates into CASGAGTTEAFF.

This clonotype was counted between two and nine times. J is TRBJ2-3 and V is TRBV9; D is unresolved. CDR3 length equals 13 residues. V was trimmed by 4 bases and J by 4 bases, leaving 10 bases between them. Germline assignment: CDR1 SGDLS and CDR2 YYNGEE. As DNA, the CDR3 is TGTGCCAGCAGCCCCCCCGCTTCAGATACGCAGTATTTT. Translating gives CASSPPASDTQYF.

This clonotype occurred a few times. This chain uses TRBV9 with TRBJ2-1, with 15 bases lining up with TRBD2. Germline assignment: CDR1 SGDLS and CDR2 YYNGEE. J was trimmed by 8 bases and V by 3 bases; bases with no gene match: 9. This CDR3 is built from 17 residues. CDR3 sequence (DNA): TGTGCCAGCAGCGCTGGGACTAGCGGGGGGCTAAGCGATGAGCAGTTCTTC. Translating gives CASSAGTSGGLSDEQFF.

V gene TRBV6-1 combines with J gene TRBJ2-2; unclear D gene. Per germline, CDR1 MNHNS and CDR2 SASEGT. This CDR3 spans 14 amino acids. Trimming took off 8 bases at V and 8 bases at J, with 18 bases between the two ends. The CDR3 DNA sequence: TGTGCCAGCTTAGGGTCCTCGGCCGCTGGGGAGCTGTTTTTT. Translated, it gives CASLGSSAAGELFF.

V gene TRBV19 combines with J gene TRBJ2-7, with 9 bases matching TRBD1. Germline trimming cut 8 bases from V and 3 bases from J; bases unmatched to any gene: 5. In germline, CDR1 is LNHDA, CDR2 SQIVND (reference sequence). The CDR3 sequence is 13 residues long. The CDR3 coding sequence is TGTGCCAGTGAATCGGGACAGGGCTACGAGCAGTACTTC. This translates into CASESGQGYEQYF.

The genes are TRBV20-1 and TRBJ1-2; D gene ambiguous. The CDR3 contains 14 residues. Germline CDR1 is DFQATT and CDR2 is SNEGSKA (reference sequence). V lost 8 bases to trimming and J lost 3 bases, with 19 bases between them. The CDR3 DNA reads TGCAGTTCCCCGGTCGGGGTGGAACACTATGGCTACACCTTC. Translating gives CSSPVGVEHYGYTF.

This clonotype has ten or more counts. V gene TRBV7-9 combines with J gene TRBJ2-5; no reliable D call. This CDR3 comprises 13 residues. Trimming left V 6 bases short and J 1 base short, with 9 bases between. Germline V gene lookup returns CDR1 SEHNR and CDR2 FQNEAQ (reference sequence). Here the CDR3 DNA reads TGTGCCAGCAGTCGGATGTTCCAAGAGACCCAGTACTTC. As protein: CASSRMFQETQYF.

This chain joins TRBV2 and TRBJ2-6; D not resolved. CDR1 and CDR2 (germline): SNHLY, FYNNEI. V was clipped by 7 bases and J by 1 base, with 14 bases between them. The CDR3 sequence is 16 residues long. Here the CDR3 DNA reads TGTGCCAGCATGGGAAGGGTTGCTTCTGGGGCCAACGTCCTGACTTTC. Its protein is CASMGRVASGANVLTF.

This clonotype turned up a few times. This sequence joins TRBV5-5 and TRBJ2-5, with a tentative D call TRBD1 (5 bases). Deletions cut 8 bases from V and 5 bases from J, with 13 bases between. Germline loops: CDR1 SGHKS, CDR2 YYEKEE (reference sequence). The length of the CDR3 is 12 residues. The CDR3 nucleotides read TGTGCCAGTACCAGGGATGGTGAGACCCAGTACTTC. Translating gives CASTRDGETQYF. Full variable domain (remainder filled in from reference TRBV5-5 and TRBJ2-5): DAGVTQSPTHLIKTRGQQVTLRCSPISGHKSVSWYQQVLGQGPQFIFQYYEKEERGRGNFPDRFSARQFPNYSSELNVNALLLGDSALYLCASTRDGETQYFGPGTRLLVL.

The CDR3 here is CASSLGLAQSTDTQYF. The CDR3 DNA reads as TGTGCTAGTTCTTTGGGACTAGCTCAGAGCACAGATACGCAGTATTTT. The genes are TRBV12-5 and TRBJ2-3, with 9 bases that match TRBD2. Trimming removed 8 bases from V and 0 bases from J; junction bases left unmatched: 9. This CDR3 is built from 16 residues. Looked up from germline, CDR1 is LGHNT and CDR2 is FRNRAP.